This is a list of T cell receptor beta chains from one sample in a study of T cell responses to AZD1222 COVID-19 vaccine. Some clones are missing from TCRdb's copy, which holds only in-frame ones; the method was immunoSEQ multiplex PCR. The repertoire includes about 150,000 clones, over 90% of them detected once, and about 1.6% sits in the top ten. The sequencing here drew on peripheral blood, taken 28 days after the second AZD1222 dose. These receptors were collected from an adult who received the AZD1222 COVID-19 vaccine. CDR3s include the opening cysteine and the closing phenylalanine or tryptophan. Fields, in order: J gene, V gene, D gene, clone size, CDR3 DNA, CDR3 protein. The D gene is left open where the match is weak. Clone size is stated in some rows and not others, as once, few, many or a class when expanded.

J: TRBJ2-7
V: TRBV19
D: NA
size: NA
DNA: TGTGCCAGTAGTAGGGGGCAGGGGTCCTACGAGCAGTACTTC
CDR3: CASSRGQGSYEQYF

J: TRBJ1-5
V: TRBV23-1
D: NA
size: NA
DNA: TGCGCCAGCAGTCAATCTCGGGACCCCCTGGGGAATCAGCCCCAGCATTTT
CDR3: CASSQSRDPLGNQPQHF

J: TRBJ1-6
V: TRBV6-5
D: NA
size: NA
DNA: TGTGCCAGCAGACAAGCGGGGCATTCACCCCTCCACTTT
CDR3: CASRQAGHSPLHF

J: TRBJ1-5
V: TRBV12-3/TRBV12-4
D: NA
size: NA
DNA: TGTGCCAGCAGTTTGACCCTCTTACAGCCCCAGCATTTT
CDR3: CASSLTLLQPQHF

J: TRBJ1-1
V: TRBV12-3/TRBV12-4
D: NA
size: NA
DNA: TGTGCCAGCAGTTTTGGTGAAGGTGAAGCTTTCTTT
CDR3: CASSFGEGEAFF

J: TRBJ1-3
V: TRBV7-8
D: NA
size: once
DNA: TGTGCCAGCAGCCTACGACAGGTCGGATCTGGAAACACCATATATTTT
CDR3: CASSLRQVGSGNTIYF

J: TRBJ2-2
V: TRBV24-1
D: TRBD1
size: once
DNA: TGTGCCACCAGTGACCCGGGACAGATTAACACCGGGGAGCTGTTTTTT
CDR3: CATSDPGQINTGELFF

J: TRBJ1-1
V: TRBV9
D: TRBD1
size: NA
DNA: TGTGCCAGCAGCGTGGGGACAGGGATGGCTTTCTTT
CDR3: CASSVGTGMAFF

J: TRBJ1-1
V: TRBV27
D: NA
size: NA
DNA: TGTGCCAGCAGTTTATATGGGTCACAATTTGAAGCTTTCTTT
CDR3: CASSLYGSQFEAFF

J: TRBJ1-2
V: TRBV19
D: TRBD1
size: NA
DNA: TGTGCCAGTAGTATAGGACAGGGGGCGCGCGGCTACACCTTC
CDR3: CASSIGQGARGYTF

J: TRBJ1-3
V: TRBV29-1
D: NA
size: NA
DNA: TGCAGCGCTGCGCTTGGAAACACCATATATTTT
CDR3: CSAALGNTIYF

J: TRBJ1-1
V: TRBV6-5
D: NA
size: once
DNA: TGTGCCAGCAGGGACGACAAGCCACCCTTTGAAGCTTTCTTT
CDR3: CASRDDKPPFEAFF

J: TRBJ1-1
V: TRBV6-2/TRBV6-3
D: TRBD1
size: NA
DNA: TGTGCCAGCAGTCGCTCCAGGGGGCTCACTGAAGCTTTCTTT
CDR3: CASSRSRGLTEAFF

J: TRBJ2-1
V: TRBV7-3
D: NA
size: NA
DNA: TGTGCCAGCAGCTTACTGGCCCATGGCCGCAATGAGCAGTTCTTC
CDR3: CASSLLAHGRNEQFF

J: TRBJ1-2
V: TRBV6-1
D: NA
size: NA
DNA: TGTGCCAGCAGTGAATACCCCCCAGGCTCCCATGGCTACACCTTC
CDR3: CASSEYPPGSHGYTF

J: TRBJ2-7
V: TRBV30
D: NA
size: NA
DNA: TGTGCCTGGAGCCCCTTTGGAGAAGTGGACTACGAGCAGTACTTC
CDR3: CAWSPFGEVDYEQYF

J: TRBJ1-6
V: TRBV3-1/TRBV3-2
D: NA
size: NA
DNA: TGTGCCAGCAGCCTCAGTGATAATTCACCCCTCCACTTT
CDR3: CASSLSDNSPLHF

J: TRBJ2-3
V: TRBV29-1
D: NA
size: NA
DNA: TGCAGCGTTGAGCTAGCTACAGATACGCAGTATTTT
CDR3: CSVELATDTQYF

J: TRBJ1-3
V: TRBV19
D: NA
size: NA
DNA: TGTGCCAGTTCAGGGTCCGGAAACACCATATATTTT
CDR3: CASSGSGNTIYF

J: TRBJ2-7
V: TRBV3-1/TRBV3-2
D: NA
size: once
DNA: TGTGCCAGCAGCCAAGAGTCAGGCATCTTCTACGAGCAGTACTTC
CDR3: CASSQESGIFYEQYF

J: TRBJ1-5
V: TRBV28
D: NA
size: NA
DNA: TGTGCCACATCTAACAATCAGCCCCAGCATTTT
CDR3: CATSNNQPQHF

J: TRBJ2-5
V: TRBV3-1/TRBV3-2
D: NA
size: NA
DNA: TGTGCCAGCAGCCCAGGGGGGCAAGAGACCCAGTACTTC
CDR3: CASSPGGQETQYF

J: TRBJ2-6
V: TRBV19
D: NA
size: NA
DNA: TGTGCCAGTAGTCTTCCGTCTGGGGCCAACGTCCTGACTTTC
CDR3: CASSLPSGANVLTF

J: TRBJ2-1
V: TRBV6-2/TRBV6-3
D: NA
size: NA
DNA: TGTGCCAGCAGCCGCGACCGGAGCTCCTACAATGAGCAGTTCTTC
CDR3: CASSRDRSSYNEQFF

J: TRBJ1-1
V: TRBV19
D: NA
size: NA
DNA: TGTGCCAGCCACCCCGGGGGCCTTGACGCGAACACTGAAGCTTTCTTT
CDR3: CASHPGGLDANTEAFF

J: TRBJ1-2
V: TRBV5-1
D: NA
size: NA
DNA: TGCGCCAGCAGCTTGGGGTCCTCCTATGGCTACACCTTC
CDR3: CASSLGSSYGYTF

J: TRBJ2-5
V: TRBV5-4
D: NA
size: NA
DNA: TGTGCCAGCAGCTTGGCTGGGATACAAGAGACCCAGTACTTC
CDR3: CASSLAGIQETQYF

J: TRBJ1-6
V: TRBV5-1
D: TRBD1
size: NA
DNA: TGCGCCAGCAGCTTGGGACCACAGGGGGCGGCTAATTCACCCCTCCACTTT
CDR3: CASSLGPQGAANSPLHF

J: TRBJ1-1
V: TRBV19
D: TRBD1
size: NA
DNA: TGTGCCAGTAGTAGGGACAGGGCTTATTTGAACACTGAAGCTTTCTTT
CDR3: CASSRDRAYLNTEAFF

J: TRBJ2-1
V: TRBV9
D: NA
size: NA
DNA: TGTGCCAGCAGCGTAGTTGGCGGAGGGGAAAATGAGCAGTTCTTC
CDR3: CASSVVGGGENEQFF

J: TRBJ1-3
V: TRBV5-1
D: NA
size: NA
DNA: TGCGCCAGCAGAGTCGGGAGCTCTGGAAACACCATATATTTT
CDR3: CASRVGSSGNTIYF

J: TRBJ1-4
V: TRBV30
D: NA
size: once
DNA: TGTGCCTGGAGTAAGTCCCTACTATCAACTAATGAAAAACTGTTTTTT
CDR3: CAWSKSLLSTNEKLFF

J: TRBJ2-2
V: TRBV30
D: NA
size: NA
DNA: TGTGCCTGGAACCGGGGAGGAAAGGGCGGGGAGCTGTTTTTT
CDR3: CAWNRGGKGGELFF

J: TRBJ1-4
V: TRBV18
D: NA
size: NA
DNA: TGTGCCAGCTCACCATCCCCTTTAGCAACTAATGAAAAACTGTTTTTT
CDR3: CASSPSPLATNEKLFF

J: TRBJ2-7
V: TRBV6-5
D: NA
size: NA
DNA: TGTGCCAGCAGTTACTCTCTGCACGTAGCCTACGAGCAGTACTTC
CDR3: CASSYSLHVAYEQYF

J: TRBJ1-3
V: TRBV30
D: NA
size: once
DNA: TGTGCCTGGAGTGTTGGAAACACCATATATTTT
CDR3: CAWSVGNTIYF

J: TRBJ2-3
V: TRBV11-2
D: NA
size: NA
DNA: TGTGCCAGCAGCTTAGGAAGCGGGAGCACAGATACGCAGTATTTT
CDR3: CASSLGSGSTDTQYF

J: TRBJ2-1
V: TRBV3-1/TRBV3-2
D: NA
size: NA
DNA: TGTGCCAGCAGCGGATGGGGGGTGGGCAATGAGCAGTTCTTC
CDR3: CASSGWGVGNEQFF

J: TRBJ2-7
V: TRBV7-9
D: NA
size: NA
DNA: TGTGCCAGCACAGAGCTAGGGCACTACGAGCAGTACTTC
CDR3: CASTELGHYEQYF

J: TRBJ2-1
V: TRBV25-1
D: TRBD1
size: NA
DNA: TGTGCCAGCAGTGGACAGGGATCCTACAATGAGCAGTTCTTC
CDR3: CASSGQGSYNEQFF

J: TRBJ1-6
V: TRBV7-9
D: NA
size: NA
DNA: TGTGCCAGCAGCCTCTGGAGGGGCAGTAATTCACCCCTCCACTTT
CDR3: CASSLWRGSNSPLHF

J: TRBJ1-2
V: TRBV12-3/TRBV12-4
D: NA
size: NA
DNA: TGTGCCAGCAGCCATAACTATGGCTACACCTTC
CDR3: CASSHNYGYTF